A single sample is the source of the 26 T cell receptor beta chains below, sequenced in a study of post-analysis software for immune sequencing data. Overall study findings and caveats: Patients used roughly five TRBV segments, including TRBV5-6, TRBV5-1 and TRBV20-1, more often than controls.

Antigens of these TCRs are unknown. Libraries were made from TCR beta cDNA, and they carried unique molecular identifiers. TCRdb reanalysed the PCR reads using MiXCR and keeps one entry per CDR3 protein. The data show about 820,000 distinct CDR3 sequences, with around 53% seen just once and 4.6% held by the top ten. What was sequenced was blood. These receptors came from a girl aged 5-17 years with multiple sclerosis.

The rearrangement uses TRBV6-5 and TRBJ2-2; tentative D call: TRBD2 (6 bases). The CDR3 extends over 12 amino acids. Germline values: CDR1 MNHEY, CDR2 SVGAGI. V was shortened by 4 bases and J by 6 bases, with 6 bases between the two germline ends. The CDR3: CASSWGAGELFF. CDR3 sequence (DNA): TGTGCCAGCAGTTGGGGGGCCGGGGAGCTGTTTTTT.

The chain is built from TRBV5-1 and TRBJ2-7; 7 positions agree with TRBD2. The trim removed 2 bases at V and 7 bases at J, leaving 9 bases unmatched. CDR3 length: 14 residues. CDR1 and CDR2 from the germline V gene are SGHRS and YFSETQ. The CDR3 spells CASSFTGEGNEQYF. The CDR3 nucleotides are TGCGCCAGCAGCTTTACGGGGGAGGGAAATGAGCAGTACTTC.

The V and J genes are TRBV20-1 and TRBJ1-1; D unresolved. The CDR3 runs to 13 residues. V was trimmed by 6 bases and J by 4 bases, leaving 15 bases between them. Germline-derived CDR1 and CDR2 are DFQATT and SNEGSKA (reference sequence). DNA of the CDR3: TGCAGTGCCAAGTCTCCCGTCGTCACTGAAGCTTTCTTT. Translation gives CSAKSPVVTEAFF.

The chain recombines TRBV29-1 with TRBJ2-5; a weak D match, TRBD2 (6 bases). CDR1 is SQVTM and CDR2 is ANQGSEA in the germline V gene. V lost 7 bases and J lost 1, with 10 bases in between. CDR3 length: 12 residues. This chain's CDR3 is CSGRRGQETQYF. DNA for the CDR3: TGCAGCGGCAGGAGGGGCCAAGAGACCCAGTACTTC.

In this sample, this clonotype turned up a few times. The J gene is TRBJ2-5, the V gene TRBV12-3 or TRBV12-4; 11 bases align to TRBD2. V shed 5 bases, J shed 2 bases, and the junction held 7 bases outside the gene matches. CDR3 length equals 16 residues. The CDR3 here is CASSKRTSGRQETQYF. CDR3 nucleotide sequence: TGTGCCAGCAGTAAGAGGACTAGCGGGCGTCAAGAGACCCAGTACTTC.

The rearrangement links TRBV20-1 to TRBJ1-5, with 12 nucleotides matching TRBD1. The CDR3 contains 15 residues. J lost 7 bases, V lost 6 bases, and 10 bases had no gene match. Germline lookup yields CDR1 DFQATT and CDR2 SNEGSKA (reference sequence). CDR3 amino acids: CSADGGTGGGQPQHF. CDR3 DNA sequence: TGCAGTGCGGATGGAGGGACAGGGGGCGGGCAGCCCCAGCATTTT.

Details on this clonotype: No conserved phenylalanine or tryptophan ends this CDR3, so it is likely a read error. This sequence joins TRBV7-2 and TRBJ2-1, with D maybe TRBD2 (6 bases). V dropped 5 bases and J dropped 2 bases, with 10 bases sitting between them. The CDR3 length is 14 residues. Germline values: CDR1 SGHTA, CDR2 FQGNSA. The CDR3 here is CASSPDYTYNEQFV. For the CDR3, the DNA is TGTGCCAGCAGCCCGGACTATACCTACAATGAGCAGTTCGTC.

The chain recombines TRBV2 with TRBJ2-7; D unresolved. CDR1 and CDR2 (germline): SNHLY, FYNNEI. CDR3 length equals 14 residues. V gave up 4 bases and J gave up 0 bases, with 10 bases separating them. CDR3 region: CASSVYRGSYEQYF. The CDR3 coding sequence is TGTGCCAGCAGTGTTTACCGAGGCTCCTACGAGCAGTACTTC.

The V and J genes are TRBV29-1 and TRBJ2-3; the match to TRBD2 covers 12 bases. Germline-derived CDR1 and CDR2 are SQVTM and ANQGSEA. With 5 bases clipped from V and 4 bases from J, the junction kept 7 bases outside the gene matches. The CDR3 runs to 15 residues. The CDR3 nucleotides are TGCAGCGTTAAACCTACTAGCGGGGGGTCAGATACGCAGTATTTT. Its translation is CSVKPTSGGSDTQYF.

V gene TRBV20-1 combines with J gene TRBJ2-7; TRBD1 aligns across 8 bases. The length of the CDR3 is 14 residues. The germline gives CDR1 DFQATT, CDR2 SNEGSKA (reference sequence). The V segment lost 5 bases and the J segment 7 bases; nucleotides outside the gene matches: 13. This CDR3 is CSAAGTGGVNEQYF. The CDR3 DNA follows: TGCAGTGCTGCCGGTACAGGGGGAGTCAATGAGCAGTACTTC.

This clonotype came up once. The CDR3 bases are TGTGCCAGCAGTGAATTGGGCAACGCGGAGCAGTTCTTC. This encodes CASSELGNAEQFF. The V call is TRBV6-1, the J call TRBJ2-1; D gene unclear. Germline V CDR1 and CDR2: MNHNS, SASEGT. V lost 2 bases and J lost 10, with 12 bases in between. The CDR3 totals 13 residues.

A few counts support this clonotype. V and J are TRBV11-1 and TRBJ1-2, with 7 bases matching TRBD1. The germline V gene has CDR1 SGHAT and CDR2 FQDESV (reference sequence). With V trimmed by 4 bases and J by 4 bases, 6 bases remained unmatched. The length of the CDR3 is 14 residues. CDR3 residues: CASSSTGYSYGYTF. CDR3 nucleotides: TGTGCCAGCAGCTCGACAGGGTACAGCTATGGCTACACCTTC.

This clonotype showed up just a few times. The V call is TRBV3-1, the J call TRBJ2-7, with D uncertain. The germline CDR1 and CDR2 sequences are LGHDT and YNNKEL (reference sequence). V lost 6 bases to trimming and J lost 4 bases, with 7 bases between them. The CDR3 is made up of 11 amino acids. CDR3 coding DNA: TGTGCCAGCAGTGACGTATACGAGCAGTACTTC. Translated: CASSDVYEQYF.

The table lists this clonotype with a few counts. The gene calls are TRBV12-3 or TRBV12-4 and TRBJ2-3; 12 nucleotides match TRBD2. The CDR3 loop spans 16 amino acids. With 6 bases clipped from V and 2 bases from J, the junction kept 6 bases outside the gene matches. The CDR3 protein is CASSPGLAGYTDTQYF. The CDR3 nucleotides read TGTGCCAGCAGCCCAGGACTAGCGGGATACACAGATACGCAGTATTTT.

The table lists this clonotype with a few counts. This sequence joins TRBV2 and TRBJ2-4; possibly TRBD2 for D (6 bases). The ends were cut back, 6 bases at V and 1 base at J, with 16 bases in the middle. Germline V gives CDR1 SNHLY, CDR2 FYNNEI. CDR3 length equals 16 residues. CDR3 nucleotides: TGTGCCAGCAGCGACAGACTAGAGCTTGCCAAAAACATTCAGTACTTC. Amino acid sequence: CASSDRLELAKNIQYF.

This clonotype was seen a few times. A read error is possible here, since a much larger clone lies one base away. This chain joins TRBV20-1 and TRBJ2-3; 8 nucleotides line up with TRBD2. Germline values: CDR1 DFQATT, CDR2 SNEGSKA (reference sequence). The ends lost 6 bases at V and 5 bases at J; junction bases unmatched: 13. This CDR3 region has 15 residues. The CDR3 DNA follows: TGCAGTGCCTGCGCCCCGGCGGGGGGCCGAGATACGCAGTATTTT. Its protein is CSACAPAGGRDTQYF.

The CDR3 coding sequence is TGCAGTGCTAGGGGGCTAGCGGGACCCAATGAGCAGTTCTTC. This encodes CSARGLAGPNEQFF. This chain uses TRBV20-1 with TRBJ2-1, with TRBD2 identical over 9 bases. Germline assignment: CDR1 DFQATT and CDR2 SNEGSKA (reference sequence). This CDR3 spans 14 amino acids. J was trimmed by 6 bases and V by 3 bases; bases with no gene match: 6.

The rearrangement links TRBV3-1 to TRBJ2-7; possible D gene TRBD1, 5 bases. Germline lookup yields CDR1 LGHDT and CDR2 YNNKEL (reference sequence). Trimming left V 2 bases short and J 1 base short, with 18 bases between. The CDR3 spans 17 residues. DNA of the CDR3: TGTGCCAGCAGCCAAACCTCACCCCTAGACAGTTCCTACGAGCAGTACTTC. Its translation is CASSQTSPLDSSYEQYF.

The rearrangement joins TRBV24-1 to TRBJ2-1; tentatively, D is TRBD2 (6 bases). The CDR3 contains 12 residues. The V end lost 4 bases, the J end lost 8 bases, and 8 bases lay between the germline ends. Germline CDR1 KGHDR, CDR2 SFDVKD. The CDR3 sequence: CATSEREDEQFF. CDR3 bases: TGTGCCACCAGTGAGAGGGAGGATGAGCAGTTCTTC.

This clonotype appeared a few times. The chain employs TRBV4-1 and TRBJ2-5; 7 nucleotides line up with TRBD1. This CDR3 is built from 17 residues. CDR1 MGHRA and CDR2 YSYEKL come from the germline V gene. J gave up 7 bases and V 5 bases, and 19 bases lay outside the gene matches. CDR3 loop: CASSSGGPGSDLVTQYF. The CDR3 nucleotides read TGCGCCAGCAGCTCAGGGGGACCGGGCTCTGACTTGGTGACCCAGTACTTC.

This clonotype was seen only a few times. The chain has TRBV29-1 and TRBJ2-4; D gene ambiguous. The V and J ends lost 4 bases and 0 bases respectively, with 10 bases between them. Per germline, CDR1 SQVTM and CDR2 ANQGSEA. The CDR3 spans 14 residues. The CDR3 bases are TGCAGCGTTGCCAGTAAGGTAGCCAAAAACATTCAGTACTTC. It is translated as CSVASKVAKNIQYF.

Notes on this clonotype: A read error may account for a junction end that differs from germline. The gene calls are TRBV5-1 and TRBJ2-6; maybe TRBD2 (5 bases). Looked up from germline, CDR1 is SGHRS and CDR2 is YFSETQ. The CDR3 covers 16 residues. Written as DNA, the CDR3 is TGCGCCAGCAGCTTGTGTGGAGGTTCTGGAGCCAACGTCCTGACTTTC. Amino acids: CASSLCGGSGANVLTF.

The table lists this clonotype with a few counts. This chain connects TRBV29-1 to TRBJ2-3; TRBD2 aligns across 14 bases. V shed 6 bases and J 0 bases; nucleotides not matched to a gene: 14. The CDR3 contains 19 residues. CDR1 is SQVTM, CDR2 ANQGSEA, per germline. The CDR3 sequence is CSVEPTSGRAFASTDTQYF. The CDR3 DNA is TGCAGCGTCGAGCCGACTAGCGGGAGGGCCTTTGCTAGCACAGATACGCAGTATTTT.

Here the CDR3 DNA reads TGCAGTGCTAGAGGTTGGGGACTAGCGGGGGAGGATGAGCAGTTCTTC. Protein sequence: CSARGWGLAGEDEQFF. The rearrangement uses TRBV20-1 and TRBJ2-1; TRBD2 matches at 14 bases. The CDR3 is 16 residues long. Germline trimming cut 1 base from V and 8 bases from J; bases unmatched to any gene: 7. Germline values: CDR1 DFQATT, CDR2 SNEGSKA (reference sequence).

This chain connects TRBV7-9 to TRBJ2-1, with 9 nucleotides matching TRBD2. CDR1 is SEHNR and CDR2 is FQNEAQ in the germline V gene (reference sequence). The trim removed 5 bases at V and 9 bases at J, leaving 17 bases unmatched. This CDR3 has 17 residues. This CDR3 reads CASSGGVAGASFSEQFF. The CDR3 coding sequence is TGTGCCAGCAGCGGAGGGGTAGCGGGAGCCTCCTTCAGTGAGCAGTTCTTC.

This clonotype came up a few times. This chain uses TRBV7-2 with TRBJ2-5, with unresolved D. V lost 8 bases to trimming and J lost 1 base, with 14 bases between them. In germline, CDR1 is SGHTA, CDR2 FQGNSA. This CDR3 has 14 residues. This CDR3 is CASSFQPIQETQYF. Written as DNA, the CDR3 is TGTGCCAGCTCTTTCCAGCCCATCCAAGAGACCCAGTACTTC. The full variable domain, in which reference TRBV7-2 and TRBJ2-5 provide the parts outside the CDR3, is GAGVSQSPSNKVTEKGKDVELRCDPISGHTALYWYRQSLGQGLEFLIYFQGNSAPDKSGLPSDRFSAERTGGSVSTLTIQRTQQEDSAVYLCASSFQPIQETQYFGPGTRLLVL.